One sample yielded the 19 T cell receptor beta chains listed below, sequenced in a study of PD-L1 blockade in urothelial cancer. Method: immunoSEQ multiplex PCR; TCRdb's copy keeps in-frame clones and lacks some. The top ten hold roughly 24% of the sample, which has around 40,000 clones, less than 90% seen once. The time point: peripheral blood 6 weeks after treatment start. The specimen comprised PBMCs, sampled around atezolizumab (anti-PD-L1) treatment. The receptors here all came from a man aged 60 to 69 with urothelial cancer.

The chain carries TRBV7-6 and TRBJ2-1; tentative D call: TRBD2 (5 bases). CDR3 length: 17 residues. Germline V lookup: CDR1 SGHVS, CDR2 FNYEAQ. The V gene lost 1 base and the J gene lost 6 bases, with 19 bases spanning the gap. The chain's CDR3 is CASSLVLGIGIGNEQFF. DNA for the CDR3: TGTGCCAGCAGCTTAGTCCTTGGGATCGGGATAGGCAATGAGCAGTTCTTC.

This clone was seen a few times. The J gene is TRBJ1-6, the V gene TRBV28; D may be TRBD1 (6 bases). CDR3 length: 17 amino acids. The germline CDR1 and CDR2 sequences are MDHEN and SYDVKM. V shed 3 bases and J shed 3 bases, with 15 bases lying between them. The CDR3 sequence is CASSFIDQGFYNSPLHF. DNA of the CDR3: TGTGCCAGCAGTTTCATCGACCAGGGGTTCTATAATTCACCCCTCCACTTT.

The chain has TRBV11-2 and TRBJ1-1, with TRBD1 identical over 8 bases. CDR3 length: 14 residues. After removal of 5 bases from V and 4 bases from J, the junction contained 6 bases not matched to a gene. The germline gives CDR1 SGHAT, CDR2 FQNNGV. The CDR3 here is CASSIKQGGTEAFF. The CDR3 nucleotides read TGTGCCAGCAGCATAAAACAGGGGGGCACTGAAGCTTTCTTT.

This sequence joins TRBV11-3 and TRBJ2-1, with a tentative D call TRBD2 (6 bases). V was trimmed by 5 bases and J by 10 bases, leaving 15 bases between them. Germline CDR1 and CDR2: SGHNT and YENEEA. The CDR3 contains 13 residues. CDR3 nucleotide sequence: TGTGCCAGCAGCAAAATACGTCTAGCGGAGCAGTTCTTC. Amino acid sequence: CASSKIRLAEQFF.

This chain uses TRBV30 with TRBJ1-6; TRBD1 might be the D (5 bases). Germline-derived CDR1 and CDR2 are GTSNPN and SVGIG (reference sequence). The CDR3 extends over 11 amino acids. The germline V and J ends were trimmed by 0 bases and 11 bases, with 5 bases remaining between them. As DNA, the CDR3 is TGTGCCTGGAGTGTACAGGCACCCCTCCACTTT. Its protein is CAWSVQAPLHF.

The CDR3 protein is CASSQDGFRGETQYF. The CDR3 DNA follows: TGCGCCAGCAGCCAAGATGGGTTTAGGGGAGAGACCCAGTACTTC. The chain employs TRBV4-1 and TRBJ2-5, with D possibly being TRBD1 (5 bases). CDR3 length: 15 residues. Germline V gives CDR1 MGHRA, CDR2 YSYEKL. Trimming took off 0 bases at V and 4 bases at J, with 12 bases between the two ends.

The V and J genes are TRBV23-1 and TRBJ2-3; 9 nucleotides align to TRBD2. TRBV23-1 is marked as an open reading frame, function uncertain. V lost 0 bases and J lost 2; bases outside the gene matches: 15. This CDR3 is built from 20 residues. CDR3 loop: CASSQSDGLAFGLNTDTQYF. In DNA form, the CDR3 reads TGCGCCAGCAGTCAATCCGATGGACTAGCGTTTGGATTAAACACAGATACGCAGTATTTT.

This clone appeared a few times. This sequence joins TRBV4-2 and TRBJ1-1; a weak D match, TRBD1 (5 bases). Germline loops: CDR1 LGHNA, CDR2 YNFKEQ. Between the trimmed V and J ends, which lost 4 bases and 2 bases, there was a span of 8 bases. The length of the CDR3 is 13 residues. In nucleotides, the CDR3 is TGTGCCAGCAGCCTGACAGCTAACACTGAAGCTTTCTTT. As protein: CASSLTANTEAFF.

The chain joins TRBV18 to TRBJ1-1; TRBD1 is a possible D gene (5 bases). Germline assignment: CDR1 KGHSH and CDR2 LQKENI. This CDR3 region has 14 residues. The ends were cut back, 2 bases at V and 1 base at J, with 8 bases in the middle. The CDR3 loop reads CASSPDGQNTEAFF. CDR3 in DNA: TGTGCCAGCTCACCAGACGGACAGAACACTGAAGCTTTCTTT.

This clone was seen once. The genes are TRBV5-6 and TRBJ2-7; TRBD2 matches at 7 bases. V shed 6 bases and J 1 base; nucleotides not matched to a gene: 7. From germline, CDR1 is SGHDT and CDR2 YYEEEE. CDR3 length: 14 amino acids. CDR3 DNA sequence: TGTGCCAGCAATTTAGCGGGCCCGTCCTACGAGCAGTACTTC. It is translated as CASNLAGPSYEQYF. The whole variable domain, remainder taken from reference TRBV5-6 and TRBJ2-7, is DAGVTQSPTHLIKTRGQQVTLRCSPKSGHDTVSWYQQALGQGPQFIFQYYEEEERQRGNFPDRFSGHQFPNYSSELNVNALLLGDSALYLCASNLAGPSYEQYFGPGTRLTVT.

The chain combines TRBV6-5 with TRBJ2-7; 7 bases align to TRBD2. Germline V gives CDR1 MNHEY, CDR2 SVGAGI. CDR3 length: 14 amino acids. With V trimmed by 5 bases and J by 0 bases, 4 bases remained unmatched. For the CDR3, the DNA is TGTGCCAGCAGTCCTAGCGGATCCTCCTACGAGCAGTACTTC. It codes for CASSPSGSSYEQYF.

Concerning this clone: This CDR3 is also generated by other DNA sequences in the sample. The rearrangement uses TRBV13 and TRBJ2-5; D uncertain. This CDR3 has 11 amino acids. V lost 6 bases and J 4 bases, leaving 6 bases between the germline ends. Germline loops: CDR1 PRHDT, CDR2 FYEKMQ (reference sequence). In DNA, the CDR3 is TGTGCCAGCAGTTCTAGAGAGACCCAGTACTTC. Translated, it gives CASSSRETQYF.

V and J are TRBV11-2 and TRBJ2-1; 13 nucleotides align to TRBD2. Trimming at V came to 1 base and at J to 8 bases, leaving 2 bases not matched to a gene. Germline values: CDR1 SGHAT, CDR2 FQNNGV. The CDR3 runs 15 residues. The CDR3 protein is CASSLGGLAGDEQFF. CDR3 nucleotides: TGTGCCAGCAGCTTAGGTGGACTAGCGGGGGATGAGCAGTTCTTC.

The chain recombines TRBV4-1 with TRBJ1-4, with 7 bases that match TRBD1. The ends lost 4 bases at V and 4 bases at J; junction bases unmatched: 9. CDR1 is MGHRA, CDR2 YSYEKL, per germline. This CDR3 is 16 amino acids long. CDR3: CASSLQGFASNEKLFF. The CDR3, as DNA: TGCGCCAGCAGCCTACAGGGGTTCGCAAGTAATGAAAAACTGTTTTTT.

V gene TRBV18 combines with J gene TRBJ1-2; D is perhaps TRBD1 (6 bases). Trimming shortened V by 3 bases and J by 1 base, and 21 bases separated the two germline ends. Germline V gene lookup returns CDR1 KGHSH and CDR2 LQKENI. There are 18 residues in the CDR3. The CDR3 DNA reads as TGTGCCAGCTCACCCCGAGGTGCAGGGGCGCCGATTAACTATGGCTACACCTTC. This translates into CASSPRGAGAPINYGYTF.

This chain uses TRBV19 with TRBJ2-1, with D perhaps TRBD2 (5 bases). CDR1 and CDR2 (germline): LNHDA, SQIVND (reference sequence). The CDR3 consists of 12 residues. V was clipped by 3 bases and J by 12 bases, with 12 bases between them. The CDR3 protein is CASSMTERVQFF. CDR3 nucleotide sequence: TGTGCCAGTAGTATGACGGAGAGGGTGCAGTTCTTC.

This clone was counted between two and nine times. This chain joins TRBV2 and TRBJ2-5, with 9 nucleotides matching TRBD2. Germline values: CDR1 SNHLY, CDR2 FYNNEI. The ends lost 3 bases at V and 3 bases at J; junction bases unmatched: 14. The CDR3 is made up of 18 amino acids. The CDR3 here is CASSEPVQMASGEETQYF. CDR3 DNA: TGTGCCAGCAGTGAGCCCGTCCAAATGGCTAGCGGGGAAGAGACCCAGTACTTC.

This chain connects TRBV6-1 to TRBJ2-7, with no clear D. V was clipped by 5 bases and J by 4 bases, with 15 bases between them. The germline V gene encodes CDR1 MNHNS and CDR2 SASEGT. This CDR3 has 14 amino acids. The CDR3 spells CASSRVTSTYEQYF. For the CDR3, the DNA is TGTGCCAGCAGTCGGGTCACGTCCACTTACGAGCAGTACTTC.

The V call is TRBV6-6, the J call TRBJ1-1; D gene uncertain. CDR3 length: 12 residues. Germline CDR1 reads MNHNY; CDR2 reads SVGAGI (reference sequence). The V gene lost 5 bases and the J gene lost 3 bases, with 7 bases spanning the gap. Here the CDR3 reads CASSPGHTEAFF. In DNA form, the CDR3 reads TGTGCCAGCAGTCCAGGTCACACTGAAGCTTTCTTT.